Listed here are 5 T cell receptor beta chains from one sample, sequenced in a study of blood T cell repertoires in COVID-19. Measured with immunoSEQ multiplex PCR; TCRdb has only the in-frame clones, and not every one. The sample lists around 280,000 clones; around 92% were seen once. The sequenced sample consisted of peripheral blood. These receptors originate from a woman in her twenties or thirties with COVID-19, enrolled during active disease.

This clone has a single count. This chain connects TRBV7-9 to TRBJ2-4, with TRBD1 identical over 7 bases. Germline loops: CDR1 SEHNR, CDR2 FQNEAQ (reference sequence). V shed 5 bases, J shed 3 bases, and the junction held 4 bases outside the gene matches. The CDR3 extends over 14 amino acids. Written as DNA, the CDR3 is TGTGCCAGCAGCCCGGGACAGAGCAAAAACATTCAGTACTTC. It encodes CASSPGQSKNIQYF.

The chain employs TRBV27 and TRBJ1-2; TRBD1 might be the D (5 bases). CDR1 and CDR2 (germline): MNHEY, SMNVEV (reference sequence). The germline V and J ends were trimmed by 4 bases and 10 bases, with 16 bases remaining between them. The CDR3 extends over 13 amino acids. CDR3 sequence (DNA): TGTGCCAGCAGTTCCTCACACCCGACAGACTACACCTTC. Its protein product is CASSSSHPTDYTF.

For this clone: An end of the junction differs from the germline gene, which may be a read error. This chain connects TRBV24-1 to TRBJ1-2; unclear D gene. The CDR3 sequence is 15 residues long. Per germline, CDR1 KGHDR and CDR2 SFDVKD. This CDR3 is CATSDPQRANYGYAF. As DNA, the CDR3 is TGTGCCACCAGTGACCCTCAACGAGCTAACTATGGCTACGCCTTC.

The chain joins TRBV28 to TRBJ2-5, with a weak D call TRBD1 (5 bases). V lost 3 bases and J lost 7, with 15 bases in between. The CDR3 runs 14 residues. Germline CDR1 reads MDHEN; CDR2 reads SYDVKM. The CDR3 loop is CASSLEGVEGTQYF. In nucleotides, the CDR3 is TGTGCCAGCAGTTTGGAAGGGGTTGAAGGGACCCAGTACTTC. The full variable domain, with the rest looked up from reference TRBV28 and TRBJ2-5, is DVKVTQSSRYLVKRTGEKVFLECVQDMDHENMFWYRQDPGLGLRLIYFSYDVKMKEKGDIPEGYSVSREKKERFSLILESASTNQTSMYLCASSLEGVEGTQYFGPGTRLLVL.

J is TRBJ1-3 and V is TRBV7-2, with a possible D match to TRBD1 (5 bases). The CDR3 extends over 16 amino acids. Germline V gives CDR1 SGHTA, CDR2 FQGNSA. V was clipped by 8 bases and J by 4 bases, with 21 bases between them. CDR3 nucleotides: TGTGCCAGCCAAATCCCTGGGGGAGGGCCCGGAAACACCATATATTTT. Amino acid sequence: CASQIPGGGPGNTIYF.